This is a list of T cell receptor beta chains from one sample in a study of CD8 T cells in ankylosing spondylitis. TCRdb fed the 5' RACE reads into MiXCR, producing one record per CDR3 protein. The table records 50,000 to 65,000 distinct CDR3 sequences, about 7.8% of them present only once. Source material: blood, either unsorted or a sorted T cell fraction (not recorded which). These receptors were collected from a female donor with ankylosing spondylitis or in good health (not recorded which). Each CDR3 is given with its conserved first and last residue. The D gene is left open where the match is weak. Rows give clone size only sometimes, using once, few, many, or a class for an expanded clone.

j_call d_call clone_size v_call cdr3_aa cdr3_nt
TRBJ1-1 NA many TRBV12-3/TRBV12-4 CASTIGGALITEAFF TGTGCCAGCACTATTGGCGGGGCTCTGATCACTGAAGCTTTCTTT
TRBJ1-2 TRBD1 many TRBV19 CASSIPTGGDNYGYTF TGTGCCAGTAGTATCCCGACAGGGGGCGATAACTATGGCTACACCTTC
TRBJ2-3 NA many TRBV5-1 CASSLGSMGGKSAGTDTQYF TGCGCCAGCAGCTTGGGTTCTATGGGCGGTAAATCGGCGGGCACAGATACGCAGTATTTT
TRBJ2-7 NA many TRBV7-3 CASSLRGGDREQYF TGTGCCAGCAGCTTAAGGGGCGGGGACAGAGAGCAGTACTTC
TRBJ2-1 NA many TRBV7-3 CASSLIGTSEQFF TGTGCCAGCAGCTTAATCGGCACTAGTGAGCAGTTCTTC
TRBJ2-7 NA NA TRBV6-2/TRBV6-3 CASTVRSLTTYEQYF TGTGCCAGCACCGTCAGGTCGCTAACAACCTACGAGCAGTACTTC
TRBJ1-6 TRBD1 NA TRBV6-5 CASSLKQGNNSPLHF TGTGCCAGCAGTTTAAAACAGGGGAACAATTCACCCCTCCACTTT
TRBJ2-1 TRBD2 many TRBV20-1 CSAALAGGHEQFF TGCAGTGCCGCACTAGCGGGGGGGCATGAGCAGTTCTTC
TRBJ1-4 NA many TRBV5-1 CASSLGRSTNEKLFF TGCGCCAGCAGCTTGGGACGGTCAACTAATGAAAAACTGTTTTTT
TRBJ2-7 NA NA TRBV4-2 CASSHPDSFNEQYF TGTGCCAGCAGCCACCCGGACAGTTTTAACGAGCAGTACTTC
TRBJ1-4 NA many TRBV5-1 CASSFTGPNEKLFF TGCGCCAGCAGCTTCACGGGCCCTAATGAAAAACTGTTTTTT
TRBJ1-1 NA many TRBV29-1 CSVVPRGDRNEEAFF TGCAGCGTTGTTCCTCGGGGAGACAGGAACGAAGAAGCTTTCTTT
TRBJ1-1 NA once TRBV12-3/TRBV12-4 CASSLRTNTEAFF TGTGCCAGCAGTTTGAGGACAAACACTGAAGCTTTCTTT
TRBJ2-2 NA many TRBV5-1 CASTGNTGELFF TGCGCCAGCACAGGGAACACCGGGGAGCTGTTTTTT
TRBJ2-2 NA many TRBV20-1 CSALPACLLFF TGCAGTGCCCTACCGGCATGTTTGCTGTTTTTT
TRBJ1-2 NA many TRBV15 CATSRESGAGGYTF TGTGCCACCAGCAGAGAGTCAGGGGCGGGGGGCTACACCTTC
TRBJ1-1 TRBD1 many TRBV5-1 CASSPPGTANTEAFF TGCGCCAGCAGCCCCCCCGGGACAGCGAACACTGAAGCTTTCTTT
TRBJ1-1 NA many TRBV5-1 CASSPQQGTEAFF TGCGCCAGCAGCCCCCAACAGGGCACTGAAGCTTTCTTT
TRBJ1-3 NA many TRBV5-1 CASSAGRGNSGNTIYF TGCGCCAGCAGCGCGGGCCGGGGCAATTCTGGAAACACCATATATTTT
TRBJ2-3 TRBD2 many TRBV12-3/TRBV12-4 CASSLPRLAGTLSTDTQYF TGTGCCAGCAGTTTGCCCCGACTAGCGGGGACCCTTAGCACAGATACGCAGTATTTT
TRBJ1-4 TRBD1 NA TRBV2 CASRPGGVKEKLFF TGTGCCAGCAGACCAGGGGGCGTCAAAGAAAAACTGTTTTTT
TRBJ1-6 NA many TRBV29-1 CSVAHGGENSPLHF TGCAGCGTTGCGCACGGGGGGGAGAATTCACCCCTCCACTTT
TRBJ1-4 NA many TRBV19 CASVRAGHATNEKLFF TGTGCCAGTGTAAGGGCCGGGCATGCAACTAATGAAAAACTGTTTTTT
TRBJ2-4 TRBD1 many TRBV20-1 CSARGFGQGILAKNIQYF TGCAGTGCTAGAGGGTTTGGACAGGGGATTTTAGCCAAAAACATTCAGTACTTC
TRBJ2-1 NA many TRBV5-1 CASSSYRGNEQFF TGCGCCAGCAGCTCTTACCGGGGCAATGAGCAGTTCTTC
TRBJ1-1 NA many TRBV19 CAVRGVNTEAFF TGTGCCGTCAGAGGGGTGAACACTGAAGCTTTCTTT
TRBJ1-1 TRBD1 NA TRBV5-4 CASSQNYRGGNTEAFF TGTGCCAGCAGCCAAAACTACAGGGGAGGTAACACTGAAGCTTTCTTT
TRBJ2-1 NA many TRBV5-1 CASSLDGYNEQFF TGCGCCAGCAGCTTGGACGGATACAATGAGCAGTTCTTC
TRBJ1-4 TRBD1 NA TRBV20-1 CCAQAPGTGVLATNEKLFF TGCTGTGCTCAGGCTCCGGGAACAGGGGTCCTTGCAACTAATGAAAAACTGTTTTTT
TRBJ1-2 NA many TRBV29-1 CSVPKRRKGGYGYTF TGCAGCGTCCCGAAGCGGCGAAAGGGAGGCTATGGCTACACCTTC
TRBJ1-1 TRBD1 NA TRBV6-1 CASIPGQGASNTEAFF TGTGCCAGCATACCAGGACAGGGGGCTTCGAACACTGAAGCTTTCTTT
TRBJ2-3 NA many TRBV5-1 CASSLDAADTDTQYF TGCGCCAGCAGCTTGGATGCAGCGGACACAGATACGCAGTATTTT
TRBJ2-1 TRBD1 few TRBV7-2 CASSLRGQGNNEQFF TGTGCCAGCAGCTTAAGGGGGCAGGGGAACAATGAGCAGTTCTTC
TRBJ1-6 NA NA TRBV30 CAWSVLLGGEVTLHF TGTGCCTGGAGTGTACTACTGGGAGGGGAGGTGACCCTCCACTTT